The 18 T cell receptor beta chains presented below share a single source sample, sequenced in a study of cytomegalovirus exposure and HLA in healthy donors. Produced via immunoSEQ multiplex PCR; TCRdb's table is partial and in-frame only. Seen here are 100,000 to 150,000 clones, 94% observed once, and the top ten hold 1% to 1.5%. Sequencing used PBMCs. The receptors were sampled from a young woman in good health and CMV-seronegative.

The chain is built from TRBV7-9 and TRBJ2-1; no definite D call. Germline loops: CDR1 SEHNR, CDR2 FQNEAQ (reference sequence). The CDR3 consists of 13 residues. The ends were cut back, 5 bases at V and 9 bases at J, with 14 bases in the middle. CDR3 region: CASSQWQTGEQFF. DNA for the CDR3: TGTGCCAGCAGCCAATGGCAGACTGGTGAGCAGTTCTTC.

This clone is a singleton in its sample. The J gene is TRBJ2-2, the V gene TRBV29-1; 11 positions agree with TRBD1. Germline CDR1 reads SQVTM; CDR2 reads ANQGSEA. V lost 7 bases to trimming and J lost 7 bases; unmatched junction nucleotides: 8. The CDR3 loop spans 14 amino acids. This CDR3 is CSAGDRGVYGELFF. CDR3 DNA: TGCAGCGCCGGGGACAGGGGGGTATACGGGGAGCTGTTTTTT.

The CDR3 DNA reads TGTGCCAGCAGTGACCCCCTAGCGGGAGCCTACGAGCAGTACTTC. Protein: CASSDPLAGAYEQYF. The chain uses TRBV2 and TRBJ2-7; TRBD2 agrees at 10 bases. Germline V CDR1 and CDR2: SNHLY, FYNNEI. After removal of 3 bases from V and 2 bases from J, the junction contained 4 bases not matched to a gene. The CDR3 has 15 residues.

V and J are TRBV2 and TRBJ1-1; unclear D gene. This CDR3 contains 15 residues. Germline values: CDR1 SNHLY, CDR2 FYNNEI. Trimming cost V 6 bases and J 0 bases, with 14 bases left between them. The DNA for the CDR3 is TGTGCCAGCAGATTGGACTGGACTATGAACACTGAAGCTTTCTTT. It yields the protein CASRLDWTMNTEAFF.

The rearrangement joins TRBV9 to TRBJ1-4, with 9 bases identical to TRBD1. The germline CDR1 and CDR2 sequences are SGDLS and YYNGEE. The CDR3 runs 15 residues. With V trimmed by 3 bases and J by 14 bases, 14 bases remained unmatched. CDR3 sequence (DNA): TGTGCCAGCAGCGAATCCGGGACAGGGCCCAATTCGCTGTTTTTT. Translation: CASSESGTGPNSLFF.

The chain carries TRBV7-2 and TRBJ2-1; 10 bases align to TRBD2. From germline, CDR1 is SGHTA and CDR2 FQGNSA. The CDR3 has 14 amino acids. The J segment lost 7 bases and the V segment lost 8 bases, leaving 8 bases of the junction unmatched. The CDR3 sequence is CASGRSGRGNEQFF. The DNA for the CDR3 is TGTGCCAGCGGTCGAAGCGGGAGGGGGAATGAGCAGTTCTTC. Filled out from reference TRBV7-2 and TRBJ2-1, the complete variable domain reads GAGVSQSPSNKVTEKGKDVELRCDPISGHTALYWYRQSLGQGLEFLIYFQGNSAPDKSGLPSDRFSAERTGGSVSTLTIQRTQQEDSAVYLCASGRSGRGNEQFFGPGTRLTVL.

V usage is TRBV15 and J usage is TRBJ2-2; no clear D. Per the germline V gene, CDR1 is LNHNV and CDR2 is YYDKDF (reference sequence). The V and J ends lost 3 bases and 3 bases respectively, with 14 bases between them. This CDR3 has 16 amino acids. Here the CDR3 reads CATSRVGYGDTGELFF. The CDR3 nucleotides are TGTGCCACCAGCAGGGTCGGGTATGGTGACACCGGGGAGCTGTTTTTT.

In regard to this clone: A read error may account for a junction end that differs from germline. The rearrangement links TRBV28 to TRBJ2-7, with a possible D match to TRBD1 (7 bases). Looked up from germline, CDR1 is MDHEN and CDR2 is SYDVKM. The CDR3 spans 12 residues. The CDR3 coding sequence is TGTGCCAGCAGTCTAAGGAGACAGGGAGGCACGTTC. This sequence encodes CASSLRRQGGTF.

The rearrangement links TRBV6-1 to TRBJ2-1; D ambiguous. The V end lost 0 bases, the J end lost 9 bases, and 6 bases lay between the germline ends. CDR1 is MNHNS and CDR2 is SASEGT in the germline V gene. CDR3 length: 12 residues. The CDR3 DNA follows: TGTGCCAGCAGTGAAGCAAGGAGTGAGCAGTTCTTC. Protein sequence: CASSEARSEQFF.

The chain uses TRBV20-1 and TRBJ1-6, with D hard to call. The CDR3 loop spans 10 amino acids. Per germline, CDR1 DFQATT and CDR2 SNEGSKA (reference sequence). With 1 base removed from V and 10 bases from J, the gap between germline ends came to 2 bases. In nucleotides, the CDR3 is TGCAGTGCTAGAGTATCACCCCTCCACTTT. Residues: CSARVSPLHF.

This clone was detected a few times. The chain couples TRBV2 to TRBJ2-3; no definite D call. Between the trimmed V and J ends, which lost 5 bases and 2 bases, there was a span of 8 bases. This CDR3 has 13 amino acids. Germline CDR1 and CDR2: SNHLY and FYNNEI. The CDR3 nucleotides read TGTGCCAGCAGTACAGCATTCACAGATACGCAGTATTTT. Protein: CASSTAFTDTQYF.

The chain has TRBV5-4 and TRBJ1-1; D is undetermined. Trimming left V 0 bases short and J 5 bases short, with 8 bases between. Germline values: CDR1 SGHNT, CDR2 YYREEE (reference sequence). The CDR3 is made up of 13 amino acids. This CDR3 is CASSLVGETEAFF. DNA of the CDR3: TGTGCCAGCAGCTTGGTCGGGGAGACTGAAGCTTTCTTT.

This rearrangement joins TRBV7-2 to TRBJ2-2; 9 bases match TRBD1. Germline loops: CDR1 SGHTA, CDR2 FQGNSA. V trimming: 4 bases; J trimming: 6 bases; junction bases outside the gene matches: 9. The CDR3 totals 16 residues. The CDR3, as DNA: TGTGCCAGCAGCTCACCCGGACAGGGGATCGCCGGGGAGCTGTTTTTT. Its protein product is CASSSPGQGIAGELFF.

The CDR3 loop is CASTYRGLAQPQHF. Written as DNA, the CDR3 is TGTGCCAGCACGTACAGGGGGCTTGCTCAGCCCCAGCATTTT. V and J are TRBV28 and TRBJ1-5; 9 bases match TRBD1. CDR1 is MDHEN, CDR2 SYDVKM, per germline. The CDR3 length is 14 residues. Trimming removed 7 bases from V and 6 bases from J; junction bases left unmatched: 7.

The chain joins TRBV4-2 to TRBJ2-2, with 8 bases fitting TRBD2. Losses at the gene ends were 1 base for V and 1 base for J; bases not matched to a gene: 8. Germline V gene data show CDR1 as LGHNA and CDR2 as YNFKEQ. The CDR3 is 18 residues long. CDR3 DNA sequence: TGTGCCAGCAGCCAAGGAGGCCTAGCGGGCGGGAACACCGGGGAGCTGTTTTTT. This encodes CASSQGGLAGGNTGELFF.

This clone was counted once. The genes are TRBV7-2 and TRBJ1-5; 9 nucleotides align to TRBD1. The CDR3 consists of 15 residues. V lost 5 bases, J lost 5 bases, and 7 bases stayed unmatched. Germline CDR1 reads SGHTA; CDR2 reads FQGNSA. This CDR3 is CASSPQGADYQPQHF. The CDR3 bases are TGTGCCAGCAGCCCACAGGGGGCGGACTATCAGCCCCAGCATTTT. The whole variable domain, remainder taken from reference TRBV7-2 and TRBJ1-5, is GAGVSQSPSNKVTEKGKDVELRCDPISGHTALYWYRQSLGQGLEFLIYFQGNSAPDKSGLPSDRFSAERTGGSVSTLTIQRTQQEDSAVYLCASSPQGADYQPQHFGDGTRLSIL.

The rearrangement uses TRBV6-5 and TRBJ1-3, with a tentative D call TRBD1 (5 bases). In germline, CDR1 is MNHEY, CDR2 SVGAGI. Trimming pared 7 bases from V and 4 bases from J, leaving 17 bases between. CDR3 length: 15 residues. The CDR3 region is CASTRAGTGGNTIYF. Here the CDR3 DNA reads TGTGCCAGCACCCGGGCGGGGACGGGAGGAAACACCATATATTTT.

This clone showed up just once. The CDR3 loop is CATSFGQGADTQYF. The CDR3 DNA sequence: TGTGCCACCAGCTTCGGACAGGGAGCAGATACGCAGTATTTT. The chain is built from TRBV15 and TRBJ2-3; 8 positions match TRBD1. CDR1 and CDR2 (germline): LNHNV, YYDKDF (reference sequence). This CDR3 region has 14 residues. After removal of 5 bases from V and 4 bases from J, the junction contained 5 bases not matched to a gene.